This T cell receptor beta chain stems from a study of beta chain features in type 1 diabetes. cDNA synthesis used the whole RNA isolate, giving expressed TCRB sequences. TCRdb's table, derived via immunoSEQ multiplex PCR, lists solely in-frame clones and lacks some. The repertoire consists of nearly 350,000 clones, with roughly 9% occurring once and the leading ten covering less than 1.2%. Concerning this clone itself: Its antigen is currently unknown.

The CDR3 is 16 amino acids. With 5 bases clipped from V and 6 bases from J, the junction kept 12 bases outside the gene matches. Germline CDR1 SGHNT, CDR2 YENEEA. The study, taken as a whole, reports: People with Type 1 diabetes carried modestly yet significantly shorter TCRB CDR3s in all four CD4+ subsets.

Specimen: central memory CD4+ T cells from blood. The V gene is TRBV11-3, the J gene TRBJ2-1, with 8 bases matching TRBD2. This TCR derives from a man in his thirties or forties with type 1 diabetes. CDR3 coding DNA: TGTGCCAGCAGCCCCGGGGTCCGGGCGGGGGGCAATGAGCAGTTCTTC. It translates to CASSPGVRAGGNEQFF.